Listed here are 10 T cell receptor beta chains from one sample, sequenced in a study of blood T cell repertoires in COVID-19. Clones were read by immunoSEQ multiplex PCR, and TCRdb kept only the in-frame ones, dropping some. This table has roughly 250,000 clones, just under 90% appearing once. Source material: PBMCs or T cells enriched from blood (not recorded which). These receptors came from a man between 50 and 59 years old who had been exposed to COVID-19.

This clone was seen a few times. The V and J genes are TRBV19 and TRBJ1-2, with TRBD1 matching over 8 bases. Germline V gene lookup returns CDR1 LNHDA and CDR2 SQIVND (reference sequence). CDR3 length: 15 residues. V gave up 11 bases and J gave up 4 bases; unmatched junction bases: 15. The CDR3 protein is CASCGTETGAYGYTF. The CDR3 DNA reads as TGTGCCTCCTGTGGTACCGAGACAGGGGCCTATGGCTACACCTTC.

This chain joins TRBV25-1 and TRBJ2-3, with 11 positions matching TRBD2. V shed 3 bases and J 1 base; nucleotides not matched to a gene: 0. The CDR3 is 15 amino acids. Germline assignment: CDR1 MGHDK and CDR2 SYGVNS. The chain's CDR3 is CASSETSGGTDTQYF. In DNA, the CDR3 is TGTGCCAGCAGTGAGACTAGCGGGGGCACAGATACGCAGTATTTT. The variable domain in full, completed from reference TRBV25-1 and TRBJ2-3, reads EADIYQTPRYLVIGTGKKITLECSQTMGHDKMYWYQQDPGMELHLIHYSYGVNSTEKGDLSSESTVSRIRTEHFPLTLESARPSHTSQYLCASSETSGGTDTQYFGPGTRLTVL.

This clone was counted a single time. The chain's CDR3 is CASSLEAGAGYTF. The CDR3 bases are TGTGCCAGCAGCTTAGAGGCGGGGGCTGGCTACACCTTC. V usage is TRBV11-2 and J usage is TRBJ1-2; D is possibly TRBD1 (6 bases). Germline V gives CDR1 SGHAT, CDR2 FQNNGV. Trimming pared 0 bases from V and 7 bases from J, leaving 9 bases between. The CDR3 length is 13 residues.

The chain recombines TRBV24-1 with TRBJ2-3; 12 bases map to TRBD2. Germline trimming cut 4 bases from V and 4 bases from J; bases unmatched to any gene: 8. Germline CDR1 is KGHDR and CDR2 is SFDVKD. The CDR3 has 17 amino acids. CDR3 bases: TGTGCCACCAGTGACTCCCTAGCGGGGGGGCCTTCAGATACGCAGTATTTT. This sequence encodes CATSDSLAGGPSDTQYF.

The chain recombines TRBV18 with TRBJ1-1; D perhaps matches TRBD1 (6 bases). CDR3 size: 16 residues. Trimming removed 2 bases at V and 3 bases at J, with 16 bases between. Germline V CDR1 and CDR2: KGHSH, LQKENI. The CDR3 loop reads CASSPILVGADTEAFF. CDR3 in DNA: TGTGCCAGCTCACCAATCCTTGTGGGGGCTGACACTGAAGCTTTCTTT.

The chain combines TRBV6-5 with TRBJ1-1; D unresolved. This CDR3 region has 13 residues. Germline V lookup: CDR1 MNHEY, CDR2 SVGAGI. V lost 2 bases and J 6 bases, leaving 10 bases between the germline ends. Written as DNA, the CDR3 is TGTGCCAGCAGTTACAGTGAAGCGGCTGAAGCTTTCTTT. Its translation is CASSYSEAAEAFF.

The sample holds one count of this clone. The rearrangement uses TRBV20-1 and TRBJ2-7; D uncertain. The CDR3 length is 12 residues. CDR1 and CDR2 from the germline V gene are DFQATT and SNEGSKA (reference sequence). V was trimmed by 3 bases and J by 3 bases, leaving 9 bases between them. CDR3 protein: CSASPMSYEQYF. CDR3 DNA: TGCAGTGCTAGTCCCATGAGCTACGAGCAGTACTTC.

The table lists this clone with a count of one. The chain links TRBV24-1 to TRBJ2-3; 11 nucleotides agree with TRBD2. Germline V lookup: CDR1 KGHDR, CDR2 SFDVKD. With 3 bases clipped from V and 7 bases from J, the junction kept 5 bases outside the gene matches. CDR3 length: 15 amino acids. The CDR3 sequence is CATSDPTSGDNTQYF. CDR3 DNA: TGTGCCACCAGTGATCCGACTAGCGGGGATAATACGCAGTATTTT.

V and J are TRBV28 and TRBJ1-4, with 10 positions matching TRBD1. The V segment lost 7 bases and the J segment 8 bases; nucleotides outside the gene matches: 16. In germline, CDR1 is MDHEN, CDR2 SYDVKM. The CDR3 covers 17 residues. The CDR3 region is CASTPSPSGQGEEKLFF. The DNA for the CDR3 is TGTGCCAGCACTCCCTCCCCGTCCGGACAGGGGGAAGAAAAACTGTTTTTT.

The CDR3 region is CASSLQRPGELFF. The CDR3 nucleotides are TGTGCCAGCAGTTTACAGCGCCCGGGGGAGCTGTTTTTT. V and J are TRBV28 and TRBJ2-2; D remains ambiguous. Between the trimmed V and J ends, which lost 2 bases and 8 bases, there was a span of 9 bases. Germline assignment: CDR1 MDHEN and CDR2 SYDVKM. The length of the CDR3 is 13 residues. Looking up the rest from reference TRBV28 and TRBJ2-2 gives the full variable domain: DVKVTQSSRYLVKRTGEKVFLECVQDMDHENMFWYRQDPGLGLRLIYFSYDVKMKEKGDIPEGYSVSREKKERFSLILESASTNQTSMYLCASSLQRPGELFFGEGSRLTVL.